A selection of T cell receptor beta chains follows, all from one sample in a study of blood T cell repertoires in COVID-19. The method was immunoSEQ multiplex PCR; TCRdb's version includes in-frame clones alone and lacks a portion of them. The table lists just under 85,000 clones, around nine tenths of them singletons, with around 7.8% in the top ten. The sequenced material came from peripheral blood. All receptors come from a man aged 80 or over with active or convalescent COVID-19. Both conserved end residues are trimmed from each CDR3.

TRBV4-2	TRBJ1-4	ASSQDRAGGAPEKLF
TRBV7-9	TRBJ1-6	ASSFGQGGSSPLH
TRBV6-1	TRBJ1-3	ASSEFDRSSGNTIY
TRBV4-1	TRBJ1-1	ASSQSQGANTEAF
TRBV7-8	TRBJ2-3	ASTQWAGAYTDTQY
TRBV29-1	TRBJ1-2	SVEKQAAGGYT
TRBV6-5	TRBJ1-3	ASRPRYSGNTIY
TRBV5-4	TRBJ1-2	ASSYDISGYT
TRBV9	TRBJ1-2	ASSVAQMDRESGYT
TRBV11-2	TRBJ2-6	ASSLEQLSGANVLT
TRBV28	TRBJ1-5	ATIGDRRNQPQH
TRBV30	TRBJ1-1	AVAIRTGNTEAF
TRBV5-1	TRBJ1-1	ASSDRQGAPTEAF
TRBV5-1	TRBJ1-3	ASRAEAGLSGNTIY
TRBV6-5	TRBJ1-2	ASSRDSTYGYT
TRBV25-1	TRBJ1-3	ASSEPGAGNTIY
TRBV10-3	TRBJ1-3	AISAGQGERSGNTIY
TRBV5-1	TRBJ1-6	ASSLWSSSYNSPLH
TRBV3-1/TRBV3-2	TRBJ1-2	ASSPRQGKGKGYT
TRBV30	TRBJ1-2	AWSGTGMSGYT
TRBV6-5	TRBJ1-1	ASSPSQGGTEAF
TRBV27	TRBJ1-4	ASSRPGDGEKLF
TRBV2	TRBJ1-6	ASSVGHLNNSPLH
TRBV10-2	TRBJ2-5	ASSGTSRGGETQY
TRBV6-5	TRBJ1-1	ASSQTGNTEAF
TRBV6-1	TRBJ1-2	ASSVSPAGTGLDGYT
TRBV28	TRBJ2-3	ASRATGWTDTQY
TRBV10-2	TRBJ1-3	ASGTTTGGNTIY
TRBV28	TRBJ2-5	ASSLAEYQETQY
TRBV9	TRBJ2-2	ASSVLAGDTGELF
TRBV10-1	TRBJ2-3	ASSESRPSGRSDTQY
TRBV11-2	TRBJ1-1	ASSFGRENTEAF
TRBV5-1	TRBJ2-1	ASSFDPSWVRGGSYNEQF
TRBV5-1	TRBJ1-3	ASSPLTGTSGNTIY
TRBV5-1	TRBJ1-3	ASSDGTFGGNTIY
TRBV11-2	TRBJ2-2	ASSPPGELF
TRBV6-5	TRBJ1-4	ASSYSGARHEKLF
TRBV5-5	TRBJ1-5	ASNRVLTYNNQPQH